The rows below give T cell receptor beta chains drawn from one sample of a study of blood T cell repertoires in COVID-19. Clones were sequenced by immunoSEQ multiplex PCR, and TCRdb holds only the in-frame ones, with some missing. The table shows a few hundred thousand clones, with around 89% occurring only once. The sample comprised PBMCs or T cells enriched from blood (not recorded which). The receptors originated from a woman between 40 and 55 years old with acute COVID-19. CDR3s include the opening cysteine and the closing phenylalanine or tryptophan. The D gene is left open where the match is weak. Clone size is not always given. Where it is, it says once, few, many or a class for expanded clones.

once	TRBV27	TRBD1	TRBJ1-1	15	CASSLDRAVGTEAFF	TGTGCCAGCAGCTTGGACAGGGCGGTTGGCACTGAAGCTTTCTTT
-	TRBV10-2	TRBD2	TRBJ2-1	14	CASSAGTSINEQFF	TGCGCCAGCAGTGCGGGGACTAGCATAAATGAGCAGTTCTTC
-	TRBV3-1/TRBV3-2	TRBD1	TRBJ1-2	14	CASSYRGLNYGYTF	TGTGCCAGCAGCTACAGGGGGCTGAACTATGGCTACACCTTC
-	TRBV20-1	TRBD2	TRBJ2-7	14	CSASSRGLAVEQYF	TGCAGTGCTAGTAGCAGGGGACTAGCGGTCGAGCAGTACTTC
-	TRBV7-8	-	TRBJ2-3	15	CASSLAYPGADTQYF	TGTGCCAGCAGCTTAGCGTATCCCGGGGCAGATACGCAGTATTTT
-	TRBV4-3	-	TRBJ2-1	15	CASSQDYSGDNEQFF	TGCGCCAGCAGCCAAGATTATTCCGGAGACAATGAGCAGTTCTTC
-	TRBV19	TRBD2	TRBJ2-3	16	CASTQGLAGGTDTQYF	TGTGCCAGTACCCAAGGGCTAGCGGGTGGCACAGATACGCAGTATTTT
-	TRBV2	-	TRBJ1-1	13	CASSEIANTEAFF	TGTGCCAGCAGTGAAATAGCGAACACTGAAGCTTTCTTT
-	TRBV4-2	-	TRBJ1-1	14	CASSQENGGTEAFF	TGTGCCAGCAGCCAAGAGAATGGGGGGACTGAAGCTTTCTTT
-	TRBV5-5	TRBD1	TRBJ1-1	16	CASSSRTGTGNTEAFF	TGTGCCAGCAGCTCCAGGACCGGGACAGGGAACACTGAAGCTTTCTTT
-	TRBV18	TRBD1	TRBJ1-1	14	CASSRTGKDTEAFF	TGTGCCAGCTCACGGACAGGGAAGGACACTGAAGCTTTCTTT
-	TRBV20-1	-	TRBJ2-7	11	CSAPSSYEQYF	TGCAGTGCCCCCAGCTCCTACGAGCAGTACTTC
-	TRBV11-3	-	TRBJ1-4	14	CASSLASEDEKLFF	TGTGCCAGCAGCTTAGCTAGTGAGGATGAAAAACTGTTTTTT
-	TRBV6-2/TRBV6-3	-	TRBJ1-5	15	CASSYYSGLNQPQHF	TGTGCCAGCAGTTACTACTCGGGACTTAATCAGCCCCAGCATTTT
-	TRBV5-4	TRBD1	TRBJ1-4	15	CASSLPGTGSEKLFF	TGTGCCAGCAGCTTGCCCGGGACAGGGAGTGAAAAACTGTTTTTT
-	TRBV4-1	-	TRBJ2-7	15	CASSDTGFWGYEQYF	TGCGCCAGCAGCGACACAGGATTCTGGGGCTACGAGCAGTACTTC
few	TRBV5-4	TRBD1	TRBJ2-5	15	CASSLARTGGETQYF	TGTGCCAGCAGCTTGGCCAGGACAGGGGGGGAGACCCAGTACTTC
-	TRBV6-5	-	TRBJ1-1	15	CASSYPGGVVTEAFF	TGTGCCAGCAGTTACCCCGGGGGGGTAGTCACTGAAGCTTTCTTT
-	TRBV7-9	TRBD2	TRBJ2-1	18	CASSFLGGWTSGYNEQFF	TGTGCCAGCAGCTTCTTAGGGGGTTGGACTAGCGGCTACAATGAGCAGTTCTTC
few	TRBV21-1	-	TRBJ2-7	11	CASSNEGEQYF	TGTGCCAGCAGCAATGAGGGCGAGCAGTACTTC
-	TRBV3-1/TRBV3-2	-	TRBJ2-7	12	CASSQESYEQYF	TGTGCCAGCAGCCAGGAGTCCTACGAGCAGTACTTC
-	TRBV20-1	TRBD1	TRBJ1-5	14	CSASSGQVNQPQHF	TGCAGTGCTAGTTCGGGACAGGTCAATCAGCCCCAGCATTTT
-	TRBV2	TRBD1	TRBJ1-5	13	CASQGQGIQPQHF	TGTGCCAGCCAGGGACAGGGAATTCAGCCCCAGCATTTT
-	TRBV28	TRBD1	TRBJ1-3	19	CASSTPLGQGRASGNTIYF	TGTGCCAGCAGCACTCCCTTGGGACAGGGCCGGGCATCTGGAAACACCATATATTTT
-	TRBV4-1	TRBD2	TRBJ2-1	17	CASSQSSGRTSYNEQFF	TGCGCCAGCAGCCAAAGTAGCGGGAGGACCTCTTACAATGAGCAGTTCTTC
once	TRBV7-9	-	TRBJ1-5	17	CASSLGEAQGSNQPQHF	TGTGCCAGCAGCTTAGGAGAAGCCCAGGGAAGCAATCAGCCCCAGCATTTT
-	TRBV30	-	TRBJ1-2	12	CAWSRGNYGYTF	TGTGCCTGGAGCAGGGGAAACTATGGCTACACCTTC
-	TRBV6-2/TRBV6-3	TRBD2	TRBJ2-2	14	CASRYLADTGELFF	TGTGCCAGCAGATACCTAGCGGACACCGGGGAGCTGTTTTTT
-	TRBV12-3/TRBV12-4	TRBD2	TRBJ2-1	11	CASTGGSVKFF	TGTGCCAGCACCGGGGGGTCCGTGAAGTTCTTC
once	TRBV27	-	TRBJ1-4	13	CASSVQQNEKLFF	TGTGCCAGCAGTGTACAGCAGAATGAAAAACTGTTTTTT
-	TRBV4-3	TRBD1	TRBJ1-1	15	CASSPTDRGRTEAFF	TGCGCCAGCAGCCCGACGGACAGGGGGCGGACTGAAGCTTTCTTT
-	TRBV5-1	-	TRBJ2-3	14	CASSLEQGTDTQYF	TGCGCCAGCAGCTTGGAGCAGGGAACAGATACGCAGTATTTT
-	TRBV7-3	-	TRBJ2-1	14	CASSSGTGVNEQFF	TGTGCCAGCAGCTCTGGGACGGGGGTCAATGAGCAGTTCTTC
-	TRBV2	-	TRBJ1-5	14	CASRSGSGGQPQHF	TGTGCCAGCAGGTCGGGGTCGGGGGGTCAGCCCCAGCATTTT
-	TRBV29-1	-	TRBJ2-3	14	CSVVYSPSTDTQYF	TGCAGCGTTGTTTACTCCCCTAGCACAGATACGCAGTATTTT
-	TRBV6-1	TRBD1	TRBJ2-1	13	CASSESGGGEQFF	TGTGCCAGCAGTGAATCAGGGGGCGGTGAGCAGTTCTTC
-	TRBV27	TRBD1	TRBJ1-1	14	CASSLQEGATEAFF	TGTGCCAGCAGTTTGCAGGAGGGGGCCACTGAAGCTTTCTTT
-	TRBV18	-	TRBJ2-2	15	CASSPASSNTGELFF	TGTGCCAGCTCACCGGCAAGTTCGAACACCGGGGAGCTGTTTTTT
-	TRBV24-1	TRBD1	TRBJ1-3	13	CATMGTAGNTIYF	TGTGCCACCATGGGGACAGCTGGAAACACCATATATTTT
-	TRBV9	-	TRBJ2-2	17	CASRDNREGSNTGELFF	TGTGCCAGCAGAGACAACAGGGAAGGCTCGAACACCGGGGAGCTGTTTTTT
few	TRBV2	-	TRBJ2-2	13	CASSDYSGLELFF	TGTGCCAGCAGTGATTACAGCGGCCTGGAGCTGTTTTTT
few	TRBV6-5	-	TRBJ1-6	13	CASNRREDSPLHF	TGTGCCAGCAATAGGAGGGAAGATTCACCCCTCCACTTT
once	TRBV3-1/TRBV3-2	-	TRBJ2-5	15	CASSQEIGPQETQYF	TGTGCCAGCAGCCAAGAGATTGGGCCCCAAGAGACCCAGTACTTC
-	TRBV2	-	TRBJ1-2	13	CASSGTTNYGYTF	TGTGCCAGCAGCGGGACTACTAACTATGGCTACACCTTC
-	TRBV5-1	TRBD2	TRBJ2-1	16	CASSFVTSGRANEQFF	TGCGCCAGCAGCTTTGTGACTAGCGGGAGGGCAAATGAGCAGTTCTTC
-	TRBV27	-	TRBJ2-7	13	CASSHSSSYEQYF	TGTGCCAGCAGCCACTCGAGCTCCTACGAGCAGTACTTC
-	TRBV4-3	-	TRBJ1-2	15	CASSQERYIGYGYTF	TGCGCCAGCAGCCAAGAGAGGTATATAGGCTATGGCTACACCTTC
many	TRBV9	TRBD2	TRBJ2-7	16	CASSPLVFSGRYEQYF	TGTGCCAGCAGCCCGCTGGTTTTTAGCGGGAGGTACGAGCAGTACTTC
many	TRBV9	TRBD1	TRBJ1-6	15	CASSTGQGGNSPLHF	TGTGCCAGCAGCACGGGACAGGGAGGTAATTCACCCCTCCACTTT
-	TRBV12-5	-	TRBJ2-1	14	CASGLETEVGEQFF	TGTGCTAGTGGTTTGGAAACTGAGGTGGGTGAGCAGTTCTTC
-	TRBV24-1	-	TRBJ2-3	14	CATSDLLRTDTQYF	TGTGCCACCAGTGATTTGTTGCGGACAGATACGCAGTATTTT
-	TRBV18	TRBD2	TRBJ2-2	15	CASSPPRGGTGELFF	TGTGCCAGCTCACCTCCTCGGGGGGGCACCGGGGAGCTGTTTTTT
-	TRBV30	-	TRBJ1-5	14	CAWSAGYSNQPQHF	TGTGCCTGGAGTGCAGGGTATAGCAATCAGCCCCAGCATTTT